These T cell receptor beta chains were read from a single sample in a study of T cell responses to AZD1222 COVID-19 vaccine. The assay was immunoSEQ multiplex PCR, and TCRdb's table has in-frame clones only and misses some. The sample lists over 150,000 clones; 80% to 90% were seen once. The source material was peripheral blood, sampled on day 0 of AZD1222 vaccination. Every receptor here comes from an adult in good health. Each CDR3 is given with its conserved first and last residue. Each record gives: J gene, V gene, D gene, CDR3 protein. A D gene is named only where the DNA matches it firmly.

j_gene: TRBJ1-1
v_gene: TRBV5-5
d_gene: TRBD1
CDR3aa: CASIFFAGGGTEAFF

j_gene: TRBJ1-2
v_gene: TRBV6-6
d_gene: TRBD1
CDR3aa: CASSTDRAGYGYTF

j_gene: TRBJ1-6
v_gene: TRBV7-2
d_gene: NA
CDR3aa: CASSLSTGGSPLHF

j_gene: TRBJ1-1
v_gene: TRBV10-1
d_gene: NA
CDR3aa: CASISGPQAKDTEAFF

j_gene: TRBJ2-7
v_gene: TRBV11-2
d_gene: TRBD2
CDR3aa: CASSLDRVAGEYEQYF

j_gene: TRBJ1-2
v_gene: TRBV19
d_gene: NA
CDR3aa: CASSPDGSRYGYTF

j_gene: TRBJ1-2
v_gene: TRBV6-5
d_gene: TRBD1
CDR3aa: CASRGQGAYGYTF

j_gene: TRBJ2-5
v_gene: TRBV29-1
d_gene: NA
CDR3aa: CSVVSNAETQYF

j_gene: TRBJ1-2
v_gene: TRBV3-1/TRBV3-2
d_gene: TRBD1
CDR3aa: CASSPGQESYGYTF

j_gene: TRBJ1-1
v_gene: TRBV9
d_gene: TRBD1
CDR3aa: CASSATGDTEAFF

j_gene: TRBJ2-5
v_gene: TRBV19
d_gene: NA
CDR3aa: CASRGTAVGTQYF

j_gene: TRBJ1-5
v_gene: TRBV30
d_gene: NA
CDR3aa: CAWSRNSASNQPQHF

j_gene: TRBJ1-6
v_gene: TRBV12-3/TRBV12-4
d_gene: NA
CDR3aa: CASSFQYNSPLHF

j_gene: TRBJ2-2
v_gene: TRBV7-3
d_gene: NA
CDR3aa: CASSPRSRTLNTGELFF

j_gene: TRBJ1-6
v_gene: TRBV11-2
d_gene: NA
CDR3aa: CASSLVSSRGANNSPLHF

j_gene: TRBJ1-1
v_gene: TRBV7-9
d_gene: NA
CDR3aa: CASSLPVLTEAFF

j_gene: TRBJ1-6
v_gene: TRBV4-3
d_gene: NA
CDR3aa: CASSQEGQTSPLHF

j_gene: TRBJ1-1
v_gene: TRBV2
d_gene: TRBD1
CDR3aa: CASRETGANTEAFF

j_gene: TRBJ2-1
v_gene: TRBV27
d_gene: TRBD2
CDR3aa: CASSRERGNEQFF

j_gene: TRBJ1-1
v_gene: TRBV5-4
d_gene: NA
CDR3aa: CASSRWGNTEAFF

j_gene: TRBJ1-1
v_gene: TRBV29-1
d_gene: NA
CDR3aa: CSVVNPGGVTEAFF

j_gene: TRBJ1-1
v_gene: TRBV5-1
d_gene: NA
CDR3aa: CASSSSGRARRNTEAFF

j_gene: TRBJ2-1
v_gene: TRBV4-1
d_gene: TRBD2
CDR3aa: CASSPTSGGDRRNEQFF

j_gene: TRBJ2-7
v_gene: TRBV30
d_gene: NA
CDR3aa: CAWMRGLDYEQYF

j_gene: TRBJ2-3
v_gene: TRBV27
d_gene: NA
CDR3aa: CASTYIGGILEADTQYF

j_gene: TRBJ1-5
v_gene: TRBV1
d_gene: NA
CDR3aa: CTSSQDWAGPPLAQHF

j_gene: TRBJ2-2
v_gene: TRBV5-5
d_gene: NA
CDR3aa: CASSWGGTNTGELFF